These 10 T cell receptor beta chains originate from one sample sequenced in a study of blood T cell repertoires in COVID-19. Sequencing was performed with immunoSEQ multiplex PCR; in TCRdb, only in-frame clones are kept and a portion is missing. The top ten clones hold more than 25% of a sample with about 26,000 clones, 80% to 90% of them seen once. The material sequenced was peripheral blood. These receptor sequences come from a woman aged 80 or older with COVID-19, enrolled during active disease.

V and J are TRBV10-3 and TRBJ2-7; a possible D gene is TRBD1 (6 bases). The ends were cut back, 6 bases at V and 6 bases at J, with 21 bases in the middle. The CDR3 loop spans 15 amino acids. The germline V gene has CDR1 ENHRY and CDR2 SYGVKD. CDR3 in DNA: TGTGCCATCAGGACAGGACAAAGTGCCAGGGCCGAGCAGTACTTC. Translating gives CAIRTGQSARAEQYF.

The V gene is TRBV27, the J gene TRBJ2-1; 7 positions match TRBD1. This CDR3 is built from 15 residues. Germline trimming cut 2 bases from V and 5 bases from J; bases unmatched to any gene: 6. Per the germline V gene, CDR1 is MNHEY and CDR2 is SMNVEV (reference sequence). DNA for the CDR3: TGTGCCAGCAGTTTACGAGGGGGCCTGAACAATGAGCAGTTCTTC. This codes for CASSLRGGLNNEQFF.

This sequence joins TRBV5-6 and TRBJ1-2; tentative D call: TRBD1 (6 bases). This CDR3 region has 15 residues. V lost 0 bases, J lost 2 bases, and 11 bases lay in between. Germline loops: CDR1 SGHDT, CDR2 YYEEEE. Written as DNA, the CDR3 is TGTGCCAGCAGCTTGGGTTCGACAGGCAACTATGGCTACACCTTC. Its translation is CASSLGSTGNYGYTF. The whole variable domain, remainder taken from reference TRBV5-6 and TRBJ1-2, is DAGVTQSPTHLIKTRGQQVTLRCSPKSGHDTVSWYQQALGQGPQFIFQYYEEEERQRGNFPDRFSGHQFPNYSSELNVNALLLGDSALYLCASSLGSTGNYGYTFGSGTRLTVV.

The chain uses TRBV6-5 and TRBJ1-2; a possible D gene is TRBD1 (6 bases). The CDR3 consists of 14 residues. Germline CDR1 is MNHEY and CDR2 is SVGAGI. V lost 5 bases and J lost 4, with 14 bases in between. The CDR3 DNA sequence: TGTGCCAGCAGTCCAACGGACAGCTCCTATGGCTACACCTTC. Residues: CASSPTDSSYGYTF.

The chain couples TRBV15 to TRBJ1-3; 9 bases fit TRBD1. Germline trimming cut 5 bases from V and 0 bases from J; bases unmatched to any gene: 14. CDR1 is LNHNV and CDR2 is YYDKDF in the germline V gene (reference sequence). The CDR3 consists of 19 residues. The CDR3 DNA reads as TGTGCCACCAGCCACCGTCGGAACAGGGGGCTCTACTCTGGAAACACCATATATTTT. Protein: CATSHRRNRGLYSGNTIYF.

CDR3 loop: CASTPGGSTDTQYF. DNA of the CDR3: TGTGCCAGCACCCCCGGGGGGAGCACAGATACGCAGTATTTT. The V call is TRBV6-6, the J call TRBJ2-3; TRBD2 matches 7 bases. The CDR3 has 14 amino acids. Losses at the gene ends were 7 bases for V and 0 bases for J; bases not matched to a gene: 4. Germline CDR1 is MNHNY and CDR2 is SVGAGI (reference sequence).

The chain is built from TRBV3-1 (or the pseudogene TRBV3-2) and TRBJ2-7; the match to TRBD1 covers 8 bases. Germline trimming cut 5 bases from V and 4 bases from J; bases unmatched to any gene: 7. The CDR3 spans 14 residues. The germline V gene has CDR1 LGHDT and CDR2 YNNKEL (reference sequence). The CDR3 coding sequence is TGTGCCAGCAGCTTTTGGACAGGGACTTACGAGCAGTACTTC. Its protein product is CASSFWTGTYEQYF.

The chain joins TRBV5-1 to TRBJ2-7, with unresolved D. This CDR3 has 14 residues. Per germline, CDR1 SGHRS and CDR2 YFSETQ. Trimming shortened V by 0 bases and J by 3 bases, and 10 bases separated the two germline ends. DNA of the CDR3: TGCGCCAGCAGCTTGGATTCAGGCCACTACGAGCAGTACTTC. It specifies CASSLDSGHYEQYF.

This sequence joins TRBV4-2 and TRBJ1-1; D may be TRBD1 (5 bases). Looked up from germline, CDR1 is LGHNA and CDR2 is YNFKEQ. The CDR3 sequence is 16 residues long. V lost 3 bases to trimming and J lost 8 bases, with 22 bases between them. CDR3 sequence: CASSQEGTAGGREAFF. The CDR3 nucleotides are TGTGCCAGCAGCCAGGAAGGGACTGCGGGAGGCAGGGAAGCTTTCTTT.

The rearrangement uses TRBV6-6 and TRBJ1-2; the D gene is possibly TRBD1 (6 bases). The CDR3 extends over 15 amino acids. Germline assignment: CDR1 MNHNY and CDR2 SVGAGI (reference sequence). V gave up 3 bases and J gave up 4 bases, with 15 bases separating them. CDR3 sequence (DNA): TGTGCCAGCAGTTATGTTGCAGGGGCGAGCTATGGCTACACCTTC. Its protein product is CASSYVAGASYGYTF.